One T cell receptor (beta chain) is described in this entry. The sample comes from a study of blood T cell repertoires in COVID-19. Study at large: In each case, the material was cDNA or gDNA derived from T cells, B-cell-depleted T cells, or PBMCs.

Germline values: CDR1 LNHNV, CDR2 YYDKDF (reference sequence). The CDR3 is made up of 13 amino acids. The ends lost 5 bases at V and 7 bases at J; junction bases unmatched: 4. Per the study methods: Amplifying reference gene primers gave estimates of nucleated cell counts. Measured with immunoSEQ multiplex PCR; TCRdb has only the in-frame clones, and not every one. V and J calls and clone size come straight from that table; D and trimming were deduced from the DNA. The table has around 45,000 clones, about nine tenths seen once. The source material was peripheral blood. The clonotype comes from a man aged 55 to 70 with active COVID-19. The V call is TRBV15, the J call TRBJ2-2; 7 nucleotides line up with TRBD2. The CDR3 coding sequence is TGTGCCACCAGCGTGGGGAGGGTCGGGGAGCTGTTTTTT. Protein sequence: CATSVGRVGELFF.